This TCR beta chain was found in a study of blood T cell repertoires in COVID-19. On the study more broadly: There were acute and convalescent COVID-19 samples, and they came from the United States, Italy and Spain.

Authors' processing steps: It was from reference gene primer amplification that nucleated cell counts were estimated. Profiling relied on immunoSEQ multiplex PCR, and the TCRdb table lists in-frame clones only, not all of them. V and J calls and clone size are as listed in that table; D and trimming were resolved from the DNA. This table holds just under 75,000 clones, 80% to 85% found once. The sample was peripheral blood. The receptor's source is an older man with active or convalescent COVID-19.

The CDR3 DNA is TGTGCCAGCAGCCAATCTCCACGGACAGGGAGAAGCACAGATACGCAGTATTTT. Translation: CASSQSPRTGRSTDTQYF. The chain combines TRBV16 with TRBJ2-3; 8 bases align to TRBD1. The CDR3 contains 18 residues. The germline V gene has CDR1 KGHSY and CDR2 FQNENV. Trimming at V came to 0 bases and at J to 0 bases, leaving 8 bases not matched to a gene.